The next 18 T cell receptor beta chains were all read from a single sample in a study of blood T cell repertoires in COVID-19. Assay: immunoSEQ multiplex PCR; the TCRdb copy retains only in-frame clones and omits some. The sample holds 300,000 to 350,000 clones, roughly 85% seen once. Sequenced material: PBMCs or T cells enriched from blood (not recorded which). These receptor sequences come from a woman aged 40-49 years with acute COVID-19.

The chain has TRBV6-6 and TRBJ1-3; D might be TRBD1 (5 bases). Germline values: CDR1 MNHNY, CDR2 SVGAGI (reference sequence). The CDR3 loop spans 16 amino acids. Trimming took 6 bases from V and 0 from J, leaving 15 bases between them. For the CDR3, the DNA is TGTGCCAGCAGCCAGGGATCAACTTACTCTGGAAACACCATATATTTT. This sequence encodes CASSQGSTYSGNTIYF.

The genes are TRBV6-4 and TRBJ2-1, with a possible D match to TRBD2 (6 bases). Trimming removed 0 bases at V and 7 bases at J, with 10 bases between. Germline-derived CDR1 and CDR2 are MRHNA and SNTAGT. CDR3 size: 14 residues. The CDR3 nucleotides are TGTGCCAGCAGTGACTCTGGGGGGAGGAATGAGCAGTTCTTC. This translates into CASSDSGGRNEQFF.

The chain carries TRBV19 and TRBJ1-1; D perhaps matches TRBD1 (6 bases). Per germline, CDR1 LNHDA and CDR2 SQIVND (reference sequence). Trimming took off 4 bases at V and 6 bases at J, with 21 bases between the two ends. The CDR3 sequence is 16 residues long. CDR3 sequence: CASSKETNTGSAEAFF. As DNA, the CDR3 is TGTGCCAGTAGTAAAGAAACGAATACAGGGAGCGCTGAAGCTTTCTTT.

In DNA form, the CDR3 reads TGTGCCAGCAGAGAAAGGAGGGACAGGGGGGCGCCGGGGAATCAGCCCCAGCATTTT. This translates into CASRERRDRGAPGNQPQHF. This sequence joins TRBV21-1 and TRBJ1-5; whether TRBD1, the table's D call, matches the DNA was not checked. TRBV21-1 is a listed pseudogene. There are 19 residues in the CDR3.

The chain is built from TRBV6-4 and TRBJ1-1, with 7 bases matching TRBD1. The V gene's germline CDR1 is MRHNA and CDR2 SNTAGT. The CDR3 extends over 14 amino acids. J lost 6 bases, V lost 6 bases, and 10 bases had no gene match. CDR3 sequence: CASSPTGEYAEAFF. The CDR3 DNA reads TGTGCCAGCAGCCCCACAGGGGAGTACGCTGAAGCTTTCTTT.

This chain links TRBV9 with TRBJ1-4, with 9 bases aligning to TRBD1. This CDR3 spans 15 amino acids. CDR1 is SGDLS, CDR2 YYNGEE, per germline. The J segment lost 5 bases and the V segment lost 3 bases, leaving 5 bases of the junction unmatched. The CDR3 sequence is CASSGSGTGNEKLFF. DNA of the CDR3: TGTGCCAGCAGCGGATCCGGGACAGGGAATGAAAAACTGTTTTTT.

This rearrangement joins TRBV28 to TRBJ2-7, with 8 bases matching TRBD1. Germline CDR1 and CDR2: MDHEN and SYDVKM. With V trimmed by 6 bases and J by 3 bases, 7 bases remained unmatched. The CDR3 spans 14 residues. The chain's CDR3 is CASSSGTGRYEQYF. DNA for the CDR3: TGTGCCAGCAGCTCCGGGACAGGTCGCTACGAGCAGTACTTC.

This chain uses TRBV7-9 with TRBJ2-7; D might be TRBD1 (5 bases). The germline CDR1 and CDR2 sequences are SEHNR and FQNEAQ (reference sequence). The CDR3 covers 12 residues. Between the trimmed V and J ends, which lost 7 bases and 9 bases, there was a span of 16 bases. The CDR3 sequence is CASTVDSARQYF. DNA for the CDR3: TGTGCCAGCACCGTTGACAGCGCGAGGCAGTACTTC.

The chain is built from TRBV6-1 and TRBJ2-7, with D unclear. Germline assignment: CDR1 MNHNS and CDR2 SASEGT. V was pared by 3 bases and J by 3 bases, with 6 bases between. CDR3 length: 12 amino acids. The CDR3 DNA sequence: TGTGCCAGCAGTGAGAGGTACTACGAGCAGTACTTC. Translation gives CASSERYYEQYF.

The chain is built from TRBV5-8 and TRBJ2-5, with 10 bases fitting TRBD2. The V and J ends lost 4 bases and 5 bases, in that order; junction bases with no gene match: 11. The germline V gene has CDR1 SGHTS and CDR2 YDEGEE. The CDR3 length is 16 residues. Here the CDR3 DNA reads TGTGCCAGCAGCGAACGGACTAGCGGCCCTGGGGAGACCCAGTACTTC. It is translated as CASSERTSGPGETQYF.

The rearrangement uses TRBV3-1 (or the pseudogene TRBV3-2) and TRBJ1-5; possible D gene TRBD1, 5 bases. The germline CDR1 and CDR2 sequences are LGHDT and YNNKEL (reference sequence). V lost 4 bases and J lost 7, with 20 bases in between. This CDR3 has 16 residues. The CDR3 coding sequence is TGTGCCAGCAGCCCAGGTGTTAAGCCAGGGTTACAGCCCCAGCATTTT. The encoded protein is CASSPGVKPGLQPQHF.

The genes are TRBV6-2 or TRBV6-3 and TRBJ1-2; TRBD1 aligns across 7 bases. Germline-derived CDR1 and CDR2 are MNHEY and SVGEGT. The CDR3 runs to 16 residues. V gave up 0 bases and J gave up 2 bases; unmatched junction bases: 6. The CDR3, as DNA: TGTGCCAGCAGTTACTCGGACAGGCGTAAGAACTATGGCTACACCTTC. Translation gives CASSYSDRRKNYGYTF.

This chain connects TRBV19 to TRBJ2-1; 13 positions agree with TRBD2. Germline V gene data show CDR1 as LNHDA and CDR2 as SQIVND (reference sequence). After removal of 5 bases from V and 0 bases from J, the junction contained 1 base not matched to a gene. The CDR3 runs to 16 residues. The CDR3 loop reads CASSRTSGSSYNEQFF. The CDR3 DNA is TGTGCCAGTAGTCGGACTAGCGGGAGCTCCTACAATGAGCAGTTCTTC.

This clone was recorded a few times. This sequence joins TRBV28 and TRBJ1-5; D unclear. Trimming stripped 5 bases from V and 1 base from J, with 15 bases between. Germline V gene lookup returns CDR1 MDHEN and CDR2 SYDVKM. This CDR3 spans 16 amino acids. CDR3 bases: TGTGCCAGCAGTCCCACCGCGGGCTTCAGCAATCAGCCCCAGCATTTT. This sequence encodes CASSPTAGFSNQPQHF.

The V gene is TRBV5-3, the J gene TRBJ2-4, with D possibly TRBD1 on 6 matching bases. TRBV5-3 is designated an ORF whose function remains uncertain. The V end lost 4 bases, the J end lost 6 bases, and 14 bases lay between the germline ends. This CDR3 comprises 14 residues. In DNA form, the CDR3 reads TGTGCCAGAAGCGATGGACAGATCAGAAACATTCAGTACTTC. It codes for CARSDGQIRNIQYF.

The chain employs TRBV4-3 and TRBJ1-2; 10 bases align to TRBD1. The CDR3 covers 16 residues. V lost 4 bases to trimming and J lost 4 bases; unmatched junction nucleotides: 9. Germline lookup yields CDR1 LGHNA and CDR2 YSLEER. CDR3 region: CASSPTGTGVFYGYTF. The DNA of the CDR3 is TGCGCCAGCAGCCCTACCGGGACAGGGGTTTTCTATGGCTACACCTTC.

V and J are TRBV5-5 and TRBJ2-1, with 10 bases lining up with TRBD1. Looked up from germline, CDR1 is SGHKS and CDR2 is YYEKEE (reference sequence). This CDR3 is built from 14 residues. V gave up 5 bases and J gave up 7 bases; unmatched junction bases: 6. In DNA, the CDR3 is TGTGCCAGCAGAAGGGACAGGGGTGGAAATGAGCAGTTCTTC. It codes for CASRRDRGGNEQFF.

This clone showed up just a few times. This chain links TRBV23-1 with TRBJ1-1; the match to TRBD1 covers 7 bases. TRBV23-1 is an ORF, with its function uncertain. The CDR3 has 17 residues. J lost 7 bases, V lost 0 bases, and 14 bases had no gene match. The CDR3 here is CASSQSRHVRGIGEAFF. CDR3 in DNA: TGCGCCAGCAGTCAATCTCGCCATGTCAGGGGGATAGGTGAAGCTTTCTTT.